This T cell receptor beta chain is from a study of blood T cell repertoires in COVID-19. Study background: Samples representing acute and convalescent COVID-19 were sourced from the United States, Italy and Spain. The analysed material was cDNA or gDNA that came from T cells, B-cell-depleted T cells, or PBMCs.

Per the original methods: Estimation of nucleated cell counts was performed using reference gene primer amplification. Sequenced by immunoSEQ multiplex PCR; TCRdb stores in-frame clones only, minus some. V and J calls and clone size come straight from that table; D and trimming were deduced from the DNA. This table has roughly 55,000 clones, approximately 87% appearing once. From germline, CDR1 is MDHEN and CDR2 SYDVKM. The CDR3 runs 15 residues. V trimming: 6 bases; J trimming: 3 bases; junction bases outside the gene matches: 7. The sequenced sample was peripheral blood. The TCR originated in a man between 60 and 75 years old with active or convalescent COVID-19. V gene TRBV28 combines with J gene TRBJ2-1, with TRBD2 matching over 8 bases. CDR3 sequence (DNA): TGTGCCAGCAGGTTAGCGGGAACTGGCTACAATGAGCAGTTCTTC. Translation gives CASRLAGTGYNEQFF.